These 12 T cell receptor beta chains originate from one sample sequenced in a study of T cell responses to AZD1222 COVID-19 vaccine. Libraries were prepared by immunoSEQ multiplex PCR; TCRdb keeps only in-frame clonotypes and omits some of them. Here the sample spans 89,000 or so clones, around 90% being singletons. Sequencing used peripheral blood, obtained 28 days after the second AZD1222 dose. The receptors derive from an adult who received the AZD1222 COVID-19 vaccine.

The rearrangement links TRBV4-2 to TRBJ2-3, with TRBD1 identical over 11 bases. Germline loops: CDR1 LGHNA, CDR2 YNFKEQ. The CDR3 consists of 16 residues. J lost 4 bases, V lost 0 bases, and 3 bases had no gene match. CDR3 nucleotide sequence: TGTGCCAGCAGCCAAGAAGCGGGACAGGGGGCAGATACGCAGTATTTT. It codes for CASSQEAGQGADTQYF.

This chain connects TRBV2 to TRBJ2-1; possible D gene TRBD2, 6 bases. Germline assignment: CDR1 SNHLY and CDR2 FYNNEI. Trimming removed 5 bases from V and 2 bases from J, with 13 bases in between. The CDR3 consists of 15 residues. The CDR3 loop reads CASSKGLSTYNEQFF. DNA of the CDR3: TGTGCCAGCAGTAAGGGACTCTCTACCTACAATGAGCAGTTCTTC.

This chain connects TRBV5-1 to TRBJ2-5, with D possibly being TRBD2 (5 bases). The length of the CDR3 is 14 residues. Deletions cut 3 bases from V and 0 bases from J, with 9 bases between. The germline gives CDR1 SGHRS, CDR2 YFSETQ. The DNA of the CDR3 is TGCGCCAGCAGCTACGGGGTGGACCAAGAGACCCAGTACTTC. This encodes CASSYGVDQETQYF.

This clone was seen a single time. V usage is TRBV5-1 and J usage is TRBJ2-3, with TRBD1 matching 11 bases. The ends lost 4 bases at V and 4 bases at J; junction bases unmatched: 17. The CDR3 is 19 residues long. The germline CDR1 and CDR2 sequences are SGHRS and YFSETQ. The CDR3 DNA reads as TGCGCCAGCAGCCCATCGGGACAGGGGGTTGGTAGTATGGCAGATACGCAGTATTTT. Protein sequence: CASSPSGQGVGSMADTQYF.

This chain joins TRBV2 and TRBJ2-7, with D perhaps matching TRBD2 (6 bases). This CDR3 spans 12 amino acids. Trimming left V 6 bases short and J 6 bases short, with 12 bases between. The germline V gene encodes CDR1 SNHLY and CDR2 FYNNEI. CDR3 protein: CASRGLYIEQYF. CDR3 in DNA: TGTGCCAGCAGGGGACTGTATATCGAGCAGTACTTC.

The chain employs TRBV15 and TRBJ2-6; 13 bases line up with TRBD2. The CDR3 extends over 21 amino acids. The germline gives CDR1 LNHNV, CDR2 YYDKDF (reference sequence). The V and J ends lost 3 bases and 2 bases, in that order; junction bases with no gene match: 13. The CDR3 nucleotides are TGTGCCACCAGCAGGGAGCCGGGACTAGCGGGATATAGGGCTGGGGCCAACGTCCTGACTTTC. It translates to CATSREPGLAGYRAGANVLTF.

This chain links TRBV19 with TRBJ2-3, with D perhaps TRBD1 (6 bases). The CDR3 is 14 amino acids. Between the trimmed V and J ends, which lost 4 bases and 8 bases, there was a span of 16 bases. The germline V gene encodes CDR1 LNHDA and CDR2 SQIVND (reference sequence). The CDR3 DNA reads as TGTGCCAGTAGTACAGGGGCCCGAAGGGGTACGCAGTATTTT. Translating it yields CASSTGARRGTQYF.

The rearrangement uses TRBV27 and TRBJ1-5, with a weak D call TRBD1 (5 bases). Per germline, CDR1 MNHEY and CDR2 SMNVEV (reference sequence). V was pared by 5 bases and J by 7 bases, with 18 bases between. The CDR3 length is 15 residues. The CDR3 DNA reads as TGTGCCAGCAGTCCGCTCCCCAGGGTACGGCAGCCCCAGCATTTT. Amino acids: CASSPLPRVRQPQHF.

The rearrangement joins TRBV3-1 (or the pseudogene TRBV3-2) to TRBJ2-1; the D is unclear. From germline, CDR1 is LGHDT and CDR2 YNNKEL (reference sequence). The CDR3 spans 14 residues. Trimming took off 0 bases at V and 7 bases at J, with 10 bases between the two ends. CDR3 in DNA: TGTGCCAGCAGCCAAGATCGCACGAGGAATGAGCAGTTCTTC. Amino acids: CASSQDRTRNEQFF.

The J gene is TRBJ1-5, the V gene TRBV2, with D tentatively TRBD1 (6 bases). Trimming left V 6 bases short and J 6 bases short, with 18 bases between. This CDR3 has 15 residues. Germline CDR1 and CDR2: SNHLY and FYNNEI. The CDR3, as DNA: TGTGCCAGCAGAGGAGAGCAGGGGCGCGGTCAGCCCCAGCATTTT. Translated: CASRGEQGRGQPQHF.

The chain carries TRBV4-1 and TRBJ1-6; D call uncertain. The CDR3 runs to 13 residues. V was clipped by 1 base and J by 8 bases, with 6 bases between them. The germline V gene has CDR1 MGHRA and CDR2 YSYEKL. CDR3 sequence (DNA): TGCGCCAGCAGCCAAGCTAGGGATTCACCCCTCCACTTT. Translating it yields CASSQARDSPLHF.

This clone counts as medium-sized. The chain carries TRBV7-9 and TRBJ2-3, with 8 bases aligning to TRBD2. Germline assignment: CDR1 SEHNR and CDR2 FQNEAQ (reference sequence). J gave up 3 bases and V 3 bases, and 5 bases lay outside the gene matches. This CDR3 comprises 15 residues. CDR3 residues: CASSFASGQTDTQYF. Written as DNA, the CDR3 is TGTGCCAGCAGCTTCGCTAGCGGGCAAACAGATACGCAGTATTTT.